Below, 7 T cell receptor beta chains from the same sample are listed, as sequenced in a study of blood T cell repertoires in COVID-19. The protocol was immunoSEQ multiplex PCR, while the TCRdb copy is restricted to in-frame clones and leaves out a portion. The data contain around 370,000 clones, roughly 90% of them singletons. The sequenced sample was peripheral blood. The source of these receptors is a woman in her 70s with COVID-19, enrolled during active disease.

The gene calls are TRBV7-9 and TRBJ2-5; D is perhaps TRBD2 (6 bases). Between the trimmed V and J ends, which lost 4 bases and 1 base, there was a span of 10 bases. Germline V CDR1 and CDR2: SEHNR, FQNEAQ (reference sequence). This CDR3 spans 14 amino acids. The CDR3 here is CASSYSGVQETQYF. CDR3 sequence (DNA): TGTGCCAGCAGCTATAGCGGCGTCCAAGAGACCCAGTACTTC.

The CDR3 is CASSQVEGAGGYTF. DNA for the CDR3: TGCGCCAGCAGCCAAGTCGAAGGGGCAGGAGGCTACACCTTC. V gene TRBV4-1 combines with J gene TRBJ1-2; a weak D match, TRBD1 (5 bases). With 1 base removed from V and 8 bases from J, the gap between germline ends came to 14 bases. The germline CDR1 and CDR2 sequences are MGHRA and YSYEKL. The CDR3 extends over 14 amino acids.

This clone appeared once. The CDR3 DNA sequence: TGTGCCAGCAGCTCCCGAACGGGGTCCTACGAGCAGTACTTC. Amino acid sequence: CASSSRTGSYEQYF. The rearrangement uses TRBV11-2 and TRBJ2-7, with TRBD2 as a possible D gene (5 bases). The CDR3 totals 14 residues. Germline CDR1 is SGHAT and CDR2 is FQNNGV. V was shortened by 4 bases and J by 1 base, with 11 bases between the two germline ends.

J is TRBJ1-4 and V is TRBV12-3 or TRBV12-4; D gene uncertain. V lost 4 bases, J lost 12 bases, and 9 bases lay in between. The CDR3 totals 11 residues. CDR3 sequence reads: CASSSSEELFF. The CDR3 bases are TGTGCCAGCAGTTCATCAGAAGAACTGTTTTTT.

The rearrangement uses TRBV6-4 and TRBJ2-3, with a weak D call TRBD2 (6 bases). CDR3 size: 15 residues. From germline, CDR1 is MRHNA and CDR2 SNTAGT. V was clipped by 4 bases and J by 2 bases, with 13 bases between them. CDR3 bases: TGTGCCAGCAGTGCTGGCGGGGTTTACACAGATACGCAGTATTTT. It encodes CASSAGGVYTDTQYF.

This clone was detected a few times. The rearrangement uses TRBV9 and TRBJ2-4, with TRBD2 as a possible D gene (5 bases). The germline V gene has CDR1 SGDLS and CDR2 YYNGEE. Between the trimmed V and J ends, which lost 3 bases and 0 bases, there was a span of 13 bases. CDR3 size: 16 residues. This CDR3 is CASSAEASVAKNIQYF. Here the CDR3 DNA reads TGTGCCAGCAGCGCGGAGGCTTCGGTAGCCAAAAACATTCAGTACTTC.

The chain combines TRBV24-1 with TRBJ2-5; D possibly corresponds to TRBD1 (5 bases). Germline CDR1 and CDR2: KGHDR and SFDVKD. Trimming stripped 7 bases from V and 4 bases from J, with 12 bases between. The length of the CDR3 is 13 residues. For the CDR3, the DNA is TGTGCCACCAGCCTAGGGGTTCGAGAGACCCAGTACTTC. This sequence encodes CATSLGVRETQYF.